The 10 T cell receptor beta chains given below trace back to one sample, sequenced in a study of naive and memory T cell subsets (dated by TCRdb to 2017 to 2019). Library prep was done by UMI-ligation and nested PCR. The instrument was an Illumina MiSeq. An equimolar mix of two oligonucleotides covering both TRBC1 and TRBC2 was used as the beta constant-region primer. TCRdb trimmed the raw reads at Q25, called clones with MiXCR and kept productive beta chains. Each CDR3 protein appears once, grouped with its most common genes and DNA. The sample has some 85,000 distinct CDR3 sequences on record, approximately 14% of them singletons. Of the sample, 0.9% to 1% falls within the top ten clones. Sequenced sample: central memory CD4+ T cells from blood. Sample cell subset or site, as interpreted from the label and publication: central memory, CD45RA- CD27+. Source of these receptors: a human donor in good health.

In its sample, this clonotype was seen many times. This chain uses TRBV7-9 with TRBJ1-6; D remains unclear. V was clipped by 2 bases and J by 8 bases, with 7 bases between them. CDR1 is SEHNR, CDR2 FQNEAQ, per germline (reference sequence). This CDR3 has 13 amino acids. The CDR3 spells CASSLSRDSPLHF. The DNA of the CDR3 is TGTGCCAGCAGCTTATCCCGGGATTCACCCCTCCACTTT.

This clonotype was recorded many times. The chain recombines TRBV5-1 with TRBJ2-3; tentatively, D is TRBD1 or TRBD2 (6 bases each). There are 13 residues in the CDR3. V lost 4 bases and J 4 bases, leaving 10 bases between the germline ends. Germline V gives CDR1 SGHRS, CDR2 YFSETQ. DNA of the CDR3: TGCGCCAGCAGCACAGGGACTTCAGATACGCAGTATTTT. Protein sequence: CASSTGTSDTQYF.

Ten or more counts support this clonotype. The V call is TRBV20-1, the J call TRBJ2-7, with TRBD1 as a possible D gene (7 bases). CDR1 is DFQATT and CDR2 is SNEGSKA in the germline V gene (reference sequence). V gave up 0 bases and J gave up 4 bases, with 16 bases separating them. The CDR3 spans 15 residues. CDR3 DNA sequence: TGCAGTGCTAGAGATCAGGGGGGAGTTCGGTACGAGCAGTACTTC. As protein: CSARDQGGVRYEQYF.

V is TRBV27 and J is TRBJ2-2; TRBD2 aligns across 8 bases. V dropped 3 bases and J dropped 4; count of bases not matched to a gene: 4. The germline CDR1 and CDR2 sequences are MNHEY and SMNVEV (reference sequence). There are 15 residues in the CDR3. DNA for the CDR3: TGTGCCAGCAGTTTCTCGGCGGGAGGCACCGGGGAGCTGTTTTTT. Its protein is CASSFSAGGTGELFF.

This clonotype was seen at least ten times. The chain has TRBV11-2 and TRBJ2-3; TRBD2 aligns across 9 bases. Germline CDR1 reads SGHAT; CDR2 reads FQNNGV. The junction had 7 bases not matched to a gene; V was cut back by 4 bases and J by 5 bases. The CDR3 length is 15 residues. The CDR3 sequence: CASSSLAGAGDTQYF. CDR3 DNA sequence: TGTGCCAGCAGCTCCTTAGCGGGAGCGGGAGATACGCAGTATTTT.

The chain is built from TRBV29-1 and TRBJ1-1; D possibly corresponds to TRBD1 (5 bases). The germline gives CDR1 SQVTM, CDR2 ANQGSEA. The CDR3 contains 15 residues. Trimming cost V 7 bases and J 4 bases, with 22 bases left between them. The CDR3 loop is CSGLRQPTRGTEAFF. CDR3 DNA: TGCAGCGGACTCAGACAGCCGACGAGGGGCACTGAAGCTTTCTTT.

This clonotype has a count of ten or more. The chain uses TRBV12-3 or TRBV12-4 and TRBJ2-7, with 12 bases aligning to TRBD2. CDR3 size: 16 residues. Trimming cost V 2 bases and J 3 bases; bases outside gene matches: 5. The CDR3 DNA reads as TGTGCCAGCAGTTTACAACTAGCGGGAGGTGGCTACGAGCAGTACTTC. Its translation: CASSLQLAGGGYEQYF.

The chain uses TRBV3-1 and TRBJ2-3, with TRBD2 matching over 12 bases. The CDR3 totals 16 residues. J gave up 5 bases and V 5 bases, and 8 bases lay outside the gene matches. Germline loops: CDR1 LGHDT, CDR2 YNNKEL (reference sequence). The CDR3 spells CASSSGLAGGGDTQYF. The CDR3 bases are TGTGCCAGCAGCTCAGGTCTAGCGGGAGGGGGAGATACGCAGTATTTT.

DNA of the CDR3: TGTGCCAGCAGCTTGGTGAGGGAGGAGACCCAGTACTTC. Amino acids: CASSLVREETQYF. This sequence joins TRBV5-4 and TRBJ2-5, with D perhaps matching TRBD2 (5 bases). CDR1 SGHNT and CDR2 YYREEE come from the germline V gene (reference sequence). V lost 0 bases and J 5 bases, leaving 8 bases between the germline ends. This CDR3 has 13 amino acids.

The genes are TRBV29-1 and TRBJ1-1; TRBD1 matches at 9 bases. V trimming: 4 bases; J trimming: 1 base; junction bases outside the gene matches: 4. Looked up from germline, CDR1 is SQVTM and CDR2 is ANQGSEA. The length of the CDR3 is 14 residues. CDR3 sequence: CSVARDRANTEAFF. For the CDR3, the DNA is TGCAGCGTTGCTAGGGACAGGGCGAACACTGAAGCTTTCTTT.